The next 25 T cell receptor beta chains were all read from a single sample in a study of blood T cell repertoires in COVID-19. Sequencing used immunoSEQ multiplex PCR; TCRdb keeps in-frame clones, though not all of them. Among some 80,000 clones listed, approximately 86% were seen once. The specimen was peripheral blood. Receptors were obtained from a man aged 50-60 years with active or convalescent COVID-19.

The V and J genes are TRBV7-2 and TRBJ2-2; 9 bases align to TRBD2. V was pared by 1 base and J by 10 bases, with 7 bases of the junction left unmatched. The germline gives CDR1 SGHTA, CDR2 FQGNSA. This CDR3 spans 15 amino acids. Here the CDR3 DNA reads TGTGCCAGCAGCTTAGTCGCGGGGGGGTTGGTGGAGCTGTTTTTT. It codes for CASSLVAGGLVELFF.

The V and J genes are TRBV2 and TRBJ2-3, with 9 bases identical to TRBD2. V gave up 7 bases and J gave up 2 bases; unmatched junction bases: 7. Germline CDR1 reads SNHLY; CDR2 reads FYNNEI. The CDR3 totals 15 residues. CDR3 nucleotide sequence: TGTGCCAGCAACCCGACTAGCGGTTTCACAGATACGCAGTATTTT. This gives the protein CASNPTSGFTDTQYF.

The chain links TRBV11-2 to TRBJ2-5; 9 bases are shared with TRBD2. Germline loops: CDR1 SGHAT, CDR2 FQNNGV. The CDR3 contains 18 residues. V shed 1 base, J shed 2 bases, and the junction held 11 bases outside the gene matches. CDR3 DNA sequence: TGTGCCAGCAGCTTAGGGCGGGGGGGCCAGGTCGAGCAAGAGACCCAGTACTTC. Its translation is CASSLGRGGQVEQETQYF.

The chain combines TRBV5-4 with TRBJ2-3; D not certain. V lost 2 bases to trimming and J lost 0 bases, with 4 bases between them. Germline V gene data show CDR1 as SGHNT and CDR2 as YYREEE (reference sequence). The CDR3 contains 13 residues. CDR3 DNA sequence: TGTGCCAGCAGCTTTCAGAGCACAGATACGCAGTATTTT. Translated, it gives CASSFQSTDTQYF.

This chain links TRBV28 with TRBJ2-7; 9 nucleotides agree with TRBD1. Germline loops: CDR1 MDHEN, CDR2 SYDVKM. The CDR3 extends over 14 amino acids. J lost 2 bases, V lost 4 bases, and 3 bases had no gene match. The CDR3 region is CASSSGTGTYEQYF. The CDR3 DNA reads as TGTGCCAGCAGTTCCGGGACAGGGACCTACGAGCAGTACTTC. Supplemented by reference TRBV28 and TRBJ2-7, the full variable domain reads DVKVTQSSRYLVKRTGEKVFLECVQDMDHENMFWYRQDPGLGLRLIYFSYDVKMKEKGDIPEGYSVSREKKERFSLILESASTNQTSMYLCASSSGTGTYEQYFGPGTRLTVT.

This rearrangement joins TRBV28 to TRBJ1-5, with TRBD1 matching over 8 bases. The trim removed 3 bases at V and 7 bases at J, leaving 8 bases unmatched. Germline values: CDR1 MDHEN, CDR2 SYDVKM. This CDR3 region has 15 residues. The CDR3 region has the DNA TGTGCCAGCAGTTTCGGGCAGGGGGCTTGGCAGCCCCAGCATTTT. It encodes CASSFGQGAWQPQHF. Together with reference TRBV28 and TRBJ1-5, the CDR3 gives the full variable domain: DVKVTQSSRYLVKRTGEKVFLECVQDMDHENMFWYRQDPGLGLRLIYFSYDVKMKEKGDIPEGYSVSREKKERFSLILESASTNQTSMYLCASSFGQGAWQPQHFGDGTRLSIL.

This chain connects TRBV18 to TRBJ2-2, with 11 bases identical to TRBD2. This CDR3 comprises 15 residues. Losses at the gene ends were 2 bases for V and 5 bases for J; bases not matched to a gene: 1. The germline gives CDR1 KGHSH, CDR2 LQKENI. The CDR3 DNA reads TGTGCCAGCTCACCAGGGACTAGCGGTACCGGGGAGCTGTTTTTT. Translating it yields CASSPGTSGTGELFF. Combining the CDR3 with reference TRBV18 and TRBJ2-2 gives the whole variable domain NAGVMQNPRHLVRRRGQEARLRCSPMKGHSHVYWYRQLPEEGLKFMVYLQKENIIDESGMPKERFSAEFPKEGPSILRIQQVVRGDSAAYFCASSPGTSGTGELFFGEGSRLTVL.

A single count supports this clone. Within the sample, other DNA sequences also encode this same CDR3. The chain combines TRBV5-1 with TRBJ2-1; TRBD2 agrees at 9 bases. V lost 4 bases to trimming and J lost 2 bases; unmatched junction nucleotides: 4. Germline CDR1 and CDR2: SGHRS and YFSETQ. This CDR3 spans 15 amino acids. This chain's CDR3 is CASSSSGGAYNEQFF. The CDR3 coding sequence is TGCGCCAGCAGCAGTAGCGGGGGAGCCTACAATGAGCAGTTCTTC.

This chain joins TRBV7-9 and TRBJ1-6, with TRBD1 matching 7 bases. The CDR3 runs 15 residues. V trimming: 5 bases; J trimming: 7 bases; junction bases outside the gene matches: 8. Germline V lookup: CDR1 SEHNR, CDR2 FQNEAQ (reference sequence). This CDR3 reads CASSRGQANNSPLHF. The CDR3 coding sequence is TGTGCCAGCAGCCGAGGACAGGCTAACAATTCACCCCTCCACTTT.

This clone was seen a single time. The rearrangement joins TRBV4-1 to TRBJ2-7; TRBD1 matches at 11 bases. Per germline, CDR1 MGHRA and CDR2 YSYEKL. The CDR3 runs to 15 residues. V shed 4 bases and J 7 bases; nucleotides not matched to a gene: 9. The CDR3 region is CASSRGQGARVEQYV. The CDR3 DNA reads TGCGCCAGCAGCCGAGGACAGGGGGCGCGTGTAGAGCAGTACGTC.

This clone was detected a few times. The CDR3, as DNA: TGTGCCAGCAGCCTCCAAGGGACAGGGGCAGGAAACACCATATATTTT. It translates to CASSLQGTGAGNTIYF. The V call is TRBV7-8, the J call TRBJ1-3; 10 nucleotides agree with TRBD1. Germline values: CDR1 SGHVS, CDR2 FQNEAQ. The CDR3 has 16 amino acids. Losses at the gene ends were 5 bases for V and 4 bases for J; bases not matched to a gene: 8.

CDR3 nucleotides: TGTGCCAGCAGCCCCCAGTGGGGGGAATCTGGAAACACCATATATTTT. Protein sequence: CASSPQWGESGNTIYF. The chain couples TRBV5-6 to TRBJ1-3; D may be TRBD1 (5 bases). Trimming left V 4 bases short and J 1 base short, with 15 bases between. Germline loops: CDR1 SGHDT, CDR2 YYEEEE. The CDR3 totals 16 residues. The whole variable domain, filled in from reference TRBV5-6 and TRBJ1-3, reads DAGVTQSPTHLIKTRGQQVTLRCSPKSGHDTVSWYQQALGQGPQFIFQYYEEEERQRGNFPDRFSGHQFPNYSSELNVNALLLGDSALYLCASSPQWGESGNTIYFGEGSWLTVV.

This sequence joins TRBV6-5 and TRBJ1-2; no clear D. Trimming cost V 0 bases and J 3 bases, with 8 bases left between them. CDR3 length equals 14 residues. Per germline, CDR1 MNHEY and CDR2 SVGAGI. CDR3 sequence reads: CASSYSNIDYGYTF. Here the CDR3 DNA reads TGTGCCAGCAGTTACTCGAACATCGACTATGGCTACACCTTC.

As concerns this clone: Other DNA sequences in the sample encode the same CDR3. The V gene is TRBV19, the J gene TRBJ2-6; the D gene is possibly TRBD1 (6 bases). The CDR3 extends over 14 amino acids. The V gene lost 6 bases and the J gene lost 1 base, with 7 bases spanning the gap. The V gene's germline CDR1 is LNHDA and CDR2 SQIVND (reference sequence). CDR3 loop: CASSRGSGANVLTF. CDR3 DNA: TGTGCCAGTAGCAGGGGTTCTGGGGCCAACGTCCTGACTTTC.

The chain uses TRBV18 and TRBJ2-3; D is perhaps TRBD1 (6 bases). Germline CDR1 and CDR2: KGHSH and LQKENI. The CDR3 sequence is 14 residues long. V shed 4 bases and J shed 2 bases, with 10 bases lying between them. The CDR3 spells CASSQGVLTDTQYF. The CDR3 nucleotides are TGTGCCAGCTCACAGGGGGTTCTCACAGATACGCAGTATTTT.

The J gene is TRBJ2-1, the V gene TRBV19; D remains unclear. Germline V CDR1 and CDR2: LNHDA, SQIVND (reference sequence). V dropped 1 base and J dropped 6 bases, with 10 bases sitting between them. The CDR3 spans 14 residues. The CDR3: CASSIGLPGNEQFF. Here the CDR3 DNA reads TGTGCCAGTAGTATAGGACTGCCCGGCAATGAGCAGTTCTTC. The complete variable domain, with remaining parts taken from reference TRBV19 and TRBJ2-1, reads DGGITQSPKYLFRKEGQNVTLSCEQNLNHDAMYWYRQDPGQGLRLIYYSQIVNDFQKGDIAEGYSVSREKKESFPLTVTSAQKNPTAFYLCASSIGLPGNEQFFGPGTRLTVL.

The CDR3 loop reads CASSPPSGQMNTEAFF. The CDR3 DNA sequence: TGTGCCAGCTCACCACCTTCGGGACAGATGAACACTGAAGCTTTCTTT. The J gene is TRBJ1-1, the V gene TRBV18; 7 bases map to TRBD1. The CDR3 consists of 16 residues. The germline gives CDR1 KGHSH, CDR2 LQKENI. The ends lost 0 bases at V and 0 bases at J; junction bases unmatched: 4.

This clone has a handful of counts. The V and J genes are TRBV11-2 and TRBJ2-5, with D perhaps matching TRBD1 (6 bases). V lost 0 bases and J lost 7, with 9 bases in between. This CDR3 is built from 13 residues. Germline CDR1 SGHAT, CDR2 FQNNGV. CDR3 sequence: CASSLEMGATQYF. The CDR3 nucleotides read TGTGCCAGCAGCTTAGAAATGGGGGCGACCCAGTACTTC.

The CDR3 sequence is CASSLAPGETETQYF. The CDR3, as DNA: TGTGCCAGCAGCTTAGCTCCAGGGGAGACAGAGACCCAGTACTTC. This chain joins TRBV11-2 and TRBJ2-5; D perhaps matches TRBD1 (6 bases). The CDR3 contains 15 residues. Looked up from germline, CDR1 is SGHAT and CDR2 is FQNNGV. V lost 1 base, J lost 4 bases, and 13 bases lay in between.

The chain carries TRBV6-5 and TRBJ2-3; 7 bases map to TRBD1. The CDR3 length is 14 residues. The junction had 7 bases not matched to a gene; V was cut back by 9 bases and J by 1 base. In germline, CDR1 is MNHEY, CDR2 SVGAGI. The CDR3 region is CASGQASRTDTQYF. CDR3 coding DNA: TGTGCCAGTGGACAGGCTTCCCGCACAGATACGCAGTATTTT.

This chain links TRBV18 with TRBJ2-1, with a possible D match to TRBD2 (6 bases). Germline V lookup: CDR1 KGHSH, CDR2 LQKENI. This CDR3 is built from 15 residues. Trimming shortened V by 5 bases and J by 3 bases, and 14 bases separated the two germline ends. The CDR3: CASSSPGLYYNEQFF. The DNA of the CDR3 is TGTGCCAGCTCATCTCCGGGACTGTACTACAATGAGCAGTTCTTC.

V gene TRBV2 combines with J gene TRBJ1-1; D may be TRBD1 (5 bases). Trimming removed 3 bases at V and 4 bases at J, with 15 bases between. This CDR3 has 15 residues. CDR1 SNHLY and CDR2 FYNNEI come from the germline V gene. For the CDR3, the DNA is TGTGCCAGCAGTGATACAGGTTTGTGGGGCACTGAAGCTTTCTTT. Translation gives CASSDTGLWGTEAFF. The whole variable domain, remainder taken from reference TRBV2 and TRBJ1-1, is EPEVTQTPSHQVTQMGQEVILRCVPISNHLYFYWYRQILGQKVEFLVSFYNNEISEKSEIFDDQFSVERPDGSNFTLKIRSTKLEDSAMYFCASSDTGLWGTEAFFGQGTRLTVV.

The chain joins TRBV11-2 to TRBJ2-1; 8 positions match TRBD2. Germline CDR1 reads SGHAT; CDR2 reads FQNNGV. V shed 1 base and J 1 base; nucleotides not matched to a gene: 9. The CDR3 extends over 18 amino acids. The DNA of the CDR3 is TGTGCCAGCAGCTTAGCGGGGGGGCCGAGCGTGTCCTACAATGAGCAGTTCTTC. This encodes CASSLAGGPSVSYNEQFF.

This rearrangement joins TRBV7-9 to TRBJ2-1; 7 bases are a match to TRBD1. CDR3 length: 13 residues. V was clipped by 5 bases and J by 8 bases; unmatched bases: 6. The germline gives CDR1 SEHNR, CDR2 FQNEAQ (reference sequence). In DNA form, the CDR3 reads TGTGCCAGCAGCGCTGACAGGGTCCATGAGCAGTTCTTC. This gives the protein CASSADRVHEQFF.

V and J are TRBV12-5 and TRBJ2-1, with 8 nucleotides matching TRBD2. The CDR3 loop spans 15 amino acids. V was clipped by 4 bases and J by 7 bases; unmatched bases: 9. CDR1 and CDR2 from the germline V gene are LGHNT and FRNRAP. The CDR3 bases are TGTGCTAGTGGTTCGCCTGGCGGGGGGTTAAATGAGCAGTTCTTC. Its translation is CASGSPGGGLNEQFF.